Listed here is a single T cell receptor beta chain. Cohort placement rested on clinical history that participants reported themselves. The sample originates from a study of blood T cell repertoires in COVID-19. Trimming took 4 bases from V and 8 from J, leaving 7 bases between them. CDR1 and CDR2 (germline): KGHDR, SFDVKD. The CDR3 covers 11 residues. In the original processing: Quantification of nucleated cells was approximated via reference gene primer amplification. Data came from immunoSEQ multiplex PCR; TCRdb stores just in-frame clones and leaves some out. The V and J calls and clone size are taken from that table; D and trimming were inferred from the DNA. This table has under 200,000 clones, approximately 80% appearing once.

The chain combines TRBV24-1 with TRBJ1-2, with unresolved D. Sequenced sample: PBMCs or T cells enriched from blood (not recorded which). This sequence was found in a man aged 50 to 60 who had recovered from COVID-19. DNA for the CDR3: TGTGCCACCAGTGACCTCGTAGGCTACACCTTC. Translating gives CATSDLVGYTF.